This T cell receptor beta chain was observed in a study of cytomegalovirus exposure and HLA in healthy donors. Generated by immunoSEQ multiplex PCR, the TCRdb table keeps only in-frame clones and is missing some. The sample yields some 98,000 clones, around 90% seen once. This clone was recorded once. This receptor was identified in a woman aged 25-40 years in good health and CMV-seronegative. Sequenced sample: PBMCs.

CDR3 sequence reads: CASSANNEKLFF. The CDR3 DNA follows: TGTGCCAGCAGCGCCAATAATGAAAAACTGTTTTTT. The chain joins TRBV9 to TRBJ1-4; unclear D gene. CDR3 size: 12 residues. Germline V lookup: CDR1 SGDLS, CDR2 YYNGEE. V was pared by 3 bases and J by 4 bases, with 4 bases between.